These T cell receptor beta chains were read from a single sample in a study of blood T cell repertoires in COVID-19. Only in-frame clones appear in the TCRdb table, and some are missing; sequencing was by immunoSEQ multiplex PCR. Found here are roughly 150,000 clones, approximately 91% of them singletons; the top ten hold roughly 4.5%. Specimen: peripheral blood. Source of these receptors: a young man with COVID-19, enrolled during active disease. CDR3s include the opening cysteine and the closing phenylalanine or tryptophan. The order of the fields is D gene, J gene, clone size, V gene, CDR3 DNA, CDR3 protein. The D gene is left open where the match is weak. Some rows mark clone size as missing; the rest say once, few, many or name a class of expanded clone.

>TRBD1|TRBJ1-5|.|TRBV5-1
TGCGCCAGCAGCTTAGGGACAGGTGATCAGCCCCAGCATTTT
CASSLGTGDQPQHF
>.|TRBJ1-5|.|TRBV28
TGTGCCAGCACCGGGGGGGATAGCAATCAGCCCCAGCATTTT
CASTGGDSNQPQHF
>.|TRBJ2-3|.|TRBV19
TGTGCCACTGAGGGCTGGGCAGGGGGCACAGATACGCAGTATTTT
CATEGWAGGTDTQYF
>TRBD1|TRBJ2-7|.|TRBV5-1
TGCGCCAGCAGCTTGGGGGGTGTTGACAGGGGACTTGACTTC
CASSLGGVDRGLDF
>.|TRBJ1-1|.|TRBV19
TGTGCCAGTAGATCCCACGGGGGGGAGCCCACTGAAGCTTTCTTT
CASRSHGGEPTEAFF
>TRBD2|TRBJ2-7|.|TRBV11-2
TGTGCCAGCAGCATCGGACTAGCGGGTTTATCCTACGAGCAGTACTTC
CASSIGLAGLSYEQYF
>TRBD1|TRBJ1-6|.|TRBV7-2
TGTGCCAGCAGGTCGTACCCCGGGACAGTAAATTCACCCCTCCACTTT
CASRSYPGTVNSPLHF
>.|TRBJ1-2|once|TRBV3-1/TRBV3-2
TGTGCCAGCAGCCCCTTGCGGGCAGGTGGCTACACCTTC
CASSPLRAGGYTF
>.|TRBJ2-7|.|TRBV7-2
TGTGCCAGCAGCTTACCAGGGTTTTACGAGCAGTACTTC
CASSLPGFYEQYF
>.|TRBJ2-1|once|TRBV27
TGTGCCAGCAGTCCAGGGGGGAATGAGCAGTTCTTC
CASSPGGNEQFF
>TRBD1|TRBJ1-2|.|TRBV6-9
TGTGCCAGCAGTTTACAGGGGTTAAGTGGCTATGGCTACACCTTC
CASSLQGLSGYGYTF
>TRBD1|TRBJ1-3|.|TRBV7-9
TGTGCCAGCAGCCGAACGCCTTCGGACAGGGCTGCTGGAAACACCATATATTTT
CASSRTPSDRAAGNTIYF
>TRBD2|TRBJ2-5|.|TRBV28
TGTGCCAGCAGTAGATCACTAGCGGGGTTGGAAGAGACCCAGTACTTC
CASSRSLAGLEETQYF
>.|TRBJ2-2|.|TRBV6-4
TGTGCCAGCAAGGGCCCCCAAAGGGCCGACCGGGGAGCCGTTTTT
CASKGPQRADRGAVF
>TRBD2|TRBJ2-2|.|TRBV6-2/TRBV6-3
TGTGCCAGCAGTTACTCACCGACTAGCGCAAGCGGGGAGCTGTTTTTT
CASSYSPTSASGELFF
>.|TRBJ1-5|once|TRBV7-2
TGTGCCAGCAGCTCGGACTTTTTTAATCAGCCCCAGCATTTT
CASSSDFFNQPQHF
>.|TRBJ1-3|.|TRBV18
TGTGCCAGCTCACCGGAGTACTCTGGAAACACCATATATTTT
CASSPEYSGNTIYF
>TRBD1|TRBJ1-5|.|TRBV6-6
TGTGCCAGCAGTAACGACAGGGGCAATCAGCCCCAGCATTTT
CASSNDRGNQPQHF
>.|TRBJ2-3|.|TRBV6-5
TGTGCCAGCAGTTCCCTCCTAGGGACTTTAGATACGCAGTATTTT
CASSSLLGTLDTQYF
>TRBD1|TRBJ2-2|.|TRBV9
TGTGCCAGCAGCGCCCTGGCCACAGGGACAGTGAACACCGGGGAGCTGTTTTTT
CASSALATGTVNTGELFF
>TRBD1|TRBJ1-2|.|TRBV6-2/TRBV6-3
TGTGCCAGCAGTTATACAGGGGCCAACTATGGCTACACCTTC
CASSYTGANYGYTF
>TRBD1|TRBJ2-7|.|TRBV19
TGTTCGGGACAGCCTCTCCTCTACGAGCAGTACTTC
CSGQPLLYEQYF
>TRBD2|TRBJ2-1|.|TRBV18
TGTGCCAGCTCACCCCGACCCATAATAGCGGGCCGATATGAGCAGTTCTTC
CASSPRPIIAGRYEQFF
>.|TRBJ1-6|once|TRBV14
TGTGCCAGCAGCCTCTCGGGAGGACCAAATTCACCCCTCCACTTT
CASSLSGGPNSPLHF
>.|TRBJ2-3|.|TRBV28
TGTGCCAGCAGTTTTGTTGCGGGCACAGATACGCAGTATTTT
CASSFVAGTDTQYF
>.|TRBJ2-1|.|TRBV20-1
TGCAGTGCTAACAGAAAGGATGAGCAGTTCTTC
CSANRKDEQFF
>TRBD1|TRBJ2-7|once|TRBV5-4
TGTGCCAGCAGCGGGGGACAGTCCTCTGCCTACGAGCAGTACTTC
CASSGGQSSAYEQYF
>TRBD2|TRBJ2-6|.|TRBV11-2
TGTGCCAGCAGCTTAGAGATGGTAGCGGGAGCTGGGGCCAACGTCCTGACTTTC
CASSLEMVAGAGANVLTF
>TRBD2|TRBJ2-7|.|TRBV6-6
TGTGCCAGCAGTTATCGGACTAGTTCCTACGAGCAGTACTTC
CASSYRTSSYEQYF
>TRBD2|TRBJ2-1|.|TRBV3-1/TRBV3-2
TGTGCCAGCAGCCATTATGGGAGGGCGAATGAGCAGTTCTTC
CASSHYGRANEQFF
>TRBD1|TRBJ1-1|.|TRBV2
TGTGCCAGCAGATTATCCGACAGGGCTGGAACTGAAGCTTTCTTT
CASRLSDRAGTEAFF
>.|TRBJ2-1|.|TRBV9
TGTGCCAGCAGCGTAGAGGCGGGCCTATACAATGAGCAGTTCTTC
CASSVEAGLYNEQFF
>TRBD1|TRBJ1-2|.|TRBV29-1
TGCAGCGTTGAAAAAGGGGGCTGGTATGGCTACACCTTC
CSVEKGGWYGYTF
>.|TRBJ1-3|.|TRBV15
TGTGCCACCAGCCGAGGCCCGCAGGGAAACACCATATATTTT
CATSRGPQGNTIYF
>.|TRBJ2-1|.|TRBV27
TGTGCCAGCAGTTTTAGGGGGTCCGCGGGAGCGATCTACAATGAGCAGTTCTTC
CASSFRGSAGAIYNEQFF
>.|TRBJ1-2|once|TRBV6-5
TGTGCCAGCAGCCTCACTACTAACTATGGCTACACCTTC
CASSLTTNYGYTF
>TRBD2|TRBJ2-7|few|TRBV14
TGTGCCAGCAGCCCACGGGGTCTTCTAGCGGGAGGGCCGGACGAGCAGTACTTC
CASSPRGLLAGGPDEQYF
>.|TRBJ1-1|.|TRBV29-1
TGCAGCGTTGTTAGAGGGAAAGTTGGAGCTTTCTTT
CSVVRGKVGAFF
>.|TRBJ1-3|.|TRBV2
TGTGCCATTGACCGGGATAACGGCGGAAACACCATATATTTT
CAIDRDNGGNTIYF
>.|TRBJ1-2|.|TRBV28
TGTGCCAGCAGTTCGAACTATGGCTACACCTTC
CASSSNYGYTF
>TRBD2|TRBJ2-3|.|TRBV5-4
TGTGCCAGTCGAGGTCGGGAGGAACCCGATACGCAGTATTTT
CASRGREEPDTQYF
>.|TRBJ1-6|.|TRBV5-4
TGTGCCAGCAGCTTGAATTCACAGGGTCCTAATTCACCCCTCCACTTT
CASSLNSQGPNSPLHF
>.|TRBJ1-1|.|TRBV27
TGTGCCAGCAGTTTCGGGCAGGGTGAAGCTTTCTTT
CASSFGQGEAFF
>TRBD1|TRBJ2-1|once|TRBV7-9
TGTGCCAGCAGCTTACAGGGGGCCGACAATGAGCAGTTCTTC
CASSLQGADNEQFF
>TRBD1|TRBJ2-7|.|TRBV5-3
TGTGCCAGAGGCACGGGACAGTCCGATGGGAACGAGCAGTACTTC
CARGTGQSDGNEQYF
>.|TRBJ2-7|.|TRBV7-9
TGTGCCAGCAGCGTTTTATTGACAGAGGCCTACGAGCAGTACTTC
CASSVLLTEAYEQYF
>TRBD1|TRBJ1-2|.|TRBV28
TGTGCCAGCAGTCCCCCGGGACAGGTTTGGTATGGCTACACCTTC
CASSPPGQVWYGYTF
>.|TRBJ2-3|.|TRBV28
TGTGCCAGCAGTTTTCGGGAGAGCCCAGATACGCAGTATTTT
CASSFRESPDTQYF
>TRBD2|TRBJ2-1|.|TRBV3-1/TRBV3-2
TGTGCCAGCAGCCAATCGCTAGCGGGAGGGTCCATCACGTGCTACAATGAGCAGTTCTTC
CASSQSLAGGSITCYNEQFF